This is a list of T cell receptor beta chains from one sample in a study of response to subunit inactivated influenza vaccine. TCRdb reanalysed the RT-PCR reads using MiXCR and keeps one entry per CDR3 protein. The sample consists of roughly 760,000 distinct CDR3 sequences, around 20% of them appearing once. The sequenced sample was PBMCs from blood, obtained around 5 days after vaccination. The source is a man aged 45-65 years who received an inactivated influenza vaccine. Each CDR3 is given with its conserved first and last residue. A D gene is named only where the DNA matches it firmly. The listing skips clone size in some rows; elsewhere it reads once, few, many or a size class.

DNA,CDR3,D,size,length,V,J
TGCAGTGCTAGCGTGGACACTGAAGCTTTCTTT,CSASVDTEAFF,.,few,11,TRBV20-1,TRBJ1-1
TGCAGTGCTAGGGGGGGCCACGCGAACACCGGGGAGCTGTTTTTT,CSARGGHANTGELFF,.,many,15,TRBV20-1,TRBJ2-2
TGCGCCAGCAGCTGGGCACAGGGTACCGGGGAGCTGTTTTTT,CASSWAQGTGELFF,.,.,14,TRBV5-1,TRBJ2-2
TGCGCCAGCAGCCGGACAGGGCTCACCACCGGGGAGCTGTTTTTT,CASSRTGLTTGELFF,TRBD1,once,15,TRBV4-1,TRBJ2-2
TGCAGTGCTATAACAGGGGGAGAAAGCAATCAGCCCCAGCATTTT,CSAITGGESNQPQHF,TRBD1,.,15,TRBV20-1,TRBJ1-5
TGTGCCAGCAGCGATCTACCCGGGACTAGCGATGGAAACATTCAGTACTTC,CASSDLPGTSDGNIQYF,TRBD2,.,17,TRBV7-2,TRBJ2-4
TGCAGCACCCGGGGGGGTGGTAGCTCCTACGAGCAGTACTTC,CSTRGGGSSYEQYF,TRBD2,.,14,TRBV29-1,TRBJ2-7
TGTGCCAGCAGCGCGTCCCTGGGGGGGAACAATGAGCAGTTCTTC,CASSASLGGNNEQFF,TRBD2,many,15,TRBV12-3/TRBV12-4,TRBJ2-1
TGTGCCAGCAGTTATCATCGGACAGGCAGGGCGGCCAAAAATGGCTACACCTTC,CASSYHRTGRAAKNGYTF,TRBD1,.,18,TRBV6-9,TRBJ1-2
TGTGCCAGCAGTTCAGGGGTCGGAAAACTGTTTTTT,CASSSGVGKLFF,.,.,12,TRBV12-3/TRBV12-4,TRBJ1-4
TGTGCCAGCACCTCGGGACTAGCGGGGGTCACAGATACGCAGTATTTT,CASTSGLAGVTDTQYF,TRBD2,few,16,TRBV12-3/TRBV12-4,TRBJ2-3
TGTGCCAGCAGCGCCTCAGGGTTGGATACGCAGTATTTT,CASSASGLDTQYF,.,few,13,TRBV7-2,TRBJ2-3
TGTGCCAGCAGCGACAGTTCGGGGCAAGAGACCCAGTACTTC,CASSDSSGQETQYF,.,few,14,TRBV28,TRBJ2-5
TGTGCCAGCAGCGTAGCCCAAGGACCTAATTCACCCCTCCACTTT,CASSVAQGPNSPLHF,.,few,15,TRBV9,TRBJ1-6
TGTGCCAGCAGCTTTAGCGGGAGGATTTATGAGCAGTTCTTC,CASSFSGRIYEQFF,TRBD2,few,14,TRBV7-2,TRBJ2-1
TGCAGTGCTACAGGGACCGAAACAGATACGCAGTATTTT,CSATGTETDTQYF,.,.,13,TRBV20-1,TRBJ2-3
TGTGCCAGCAGCCTGGACTTTGCGGGGGGAGCAGATACGCAGTATTTT,CASSLDFAGGADTQYF,TRBD2,.,16,TRBV4-2,TRBJ2-3
TGTGCCAGCAGTCTCCTGCGGGGGCTCCAGAGTAATGAGCAGTTCTTC,CASSLLRGLQSNEQFF,.,.,16,TRBV5-6,TRBJ2-1
TGTGCCAGCAGCTCTGACAGGGTCGAGCAGTACTTC,CASSSDRVEQYF,TRBD1,.,12,TRBV7-9,TRBJ2-7
TGTGCCAGCAGCCCAAGAAGGTGGGGCCGCGCAGATACGCAGTATTTT,CASSPRRWGRADTQYF,.,few,16,TRBV7-9,TRBJ2-3
TGTGCCAGCAGCGGACAGTATAATTCACCCCTCCACTTT,CASSGQYNSPLHF,.,few,13,TRBV5-6,TRBJ1-6
TGTGCCAGCAGTTCCCGGGACAGGGATTTTAAAAGGTACTTC,CASSSRDRDFKRYF,TRBD1,once,14,TRBV12-3/TRBV12-4,TRBJ2-7
TGCAGTGGAGGTCCAGGGGAAGAGACCCAGTACTTC,CSGGPGEETQYF,.,few,12,TRBV20-1,TRBJ2-5
TGCAGCGTTGGCGCGGGGGCCAAAAACATTCAGTACTTC,CSVGAGAKNIQYF,.,few,13,TRBV29-1,TRBJ2-4
TGCAGTGCTAGAGATAGATTCAGGGGGCATGAAAAACTGTTTTTT,CSARDRFRGHEKLFF,TRBD1,few,15,TRBV20-1,TRBJ1-4
TGTGCCATCAGGAGAACCGACATCCACCCGGGGGGGGAGCAGTACTTC,CAIRRTDIHPGGEQYF,TRBD2,.,16,TRBV10-3,TRBJ2-7
TGTGCCAGCTCACCAGCGACAGGGGGCCGATACGAGCAGTACTTC,CASSPATGGRYEQYF,TRBD1,.,15,TRBV18,TRBJ2-7
TGCGCCAGCAGCCAAGGGCAGGGATCGGAAAAACTGTTTTTT,CASSQGQGSEKLFF,.,few,14,TRBV4-3,TRBJ1-4
TGTGCCAGCAGTTACGGGACAGCACCAATCTACGAGCAGTACTTC,CASSYGTAPIYEQYF,TRBD1,.,15,TRBV6-5,TRBJ2-7
TGCAGTGCTCGGGTAGCGGGGGATTTCCGGGAGACCCAGTACTTC,CSARVAGDFRETQYF,TRBD2,.,15,TRBV20-1,TRBJ2-5
TGCAGTGCTAGAGACGACAGGACTGGAAACACCATATATTTT,CSARDDRTGNTIYF,.,few,14,TRBV20-1,TRBJ1-3
TGTGCCAGCAGTTCTAGGTTATACGAGCAGTACTTC,CASSSRLYEQYF,.,many,12,TRBV12-3/TRBV12-4,TRBJ2-7
TGCGCCAGCAGCTTGTGGGCAGGGATTGGGAACACTGAAGCTTTCTTT,CASSLWAGIGNTEAFF,.,.,16,TRBV5-1,TRBJ1-1
TGTGCCAGCAGCTTCCGGGACAGGGCAAAGGAGCAGTTCTTC,CASSFRDRAKEQFF,TRBD1,few,14,TRBV5-4,TRBJ2-1
TGTGCCAGCAGCTTAGTGGTCAGGCCGGCGGGTGGCTACACCTTC,CASSLVVRPAGGYTF,.,few,15,TRBV11-2,TRBJ1-2
TGCAGCGCTTCCGTATCGGGACTGAGACTGTACTTC,CSASVSGLRLYF,.,.,12,TRBV29-1,TRBJ2-5
TGCAGCGTAATAGCAAGGGCGAACACCGGGGAGCTGTTTTTT,CSVIARANTGELFF,.,many,14,TRBV29-1,TRBJ2-2
TGTGCCAGCAGTTTAAGGGGGAATCTCCACTTT,CASSLRGNLHF,.,few,11,TRBV12-3/TRBV12-4,TRBJ1-6
TGTGCCTGGAGTGTCTCGGGGGGCACAGATACGCAGTATTTT,CAWSVSGGTDTQYF,.,few,14,TRBV30,TRBJ2-3
TGTGCCTGGAGTGTTGGGGTCGCGACCCAGTACTTC,CAWSVGVATQYF,.,few,12,TRBV30,TRBJ2-5
TGCGCCAGCAGCTTGGGACAGGGGGTCCTGGGACAGAGGAACACCGGGGAGCTGTTTTTT,CASSLGQGVLGQRNTGELFF,TRBD1,.,20,TRBV5-1,TRBJ2-2